This T cell receptor (beta chain) came from a study of PD-1 blockade in classical Hodgkin lymphoma. Study-level findings and limits: Excluded were patients who started nivolumab under 1 year after ASCT, a group that had lower diversity. With CD4+ cells, TCR diversity rose significantly by C4D1, but not with CD8+ cells.

Germline V gene lookup returns CDR1 LGHNT and CDR2 FRNRAP. There are 14 residues in the CDR3. V shed 3 bases and J 3 bases; nucleotides not matched to a gene: 4. All patients experienced relapse after autologous stem cell transplantation, and brentuximab vedotin exposure was variable. Best responses included complete response and partial response; otherwise, the best response was progressive disease. Repertoires were generated with immunoSEQ multiplex PCR, while TCRdb's copy carries only in-frame clones and drops some. The sample holds 25,000 to 35,000 clones, approximately 70% seen once. About this clone: The antigen is not known.

The source material was peripheral blood mononuclear cells (PBMCs), sampled before the second cycle of nivolumab. This receptor was taken from a human donor with classical Hodgkin lymphoma. V is TRBV12-5 and J is TRBJ2-7; TRBD1 aligns across 8 bases. CDR3 protein: CASGFSRGLYEQYV. Written as DNA, the CDR3 is TGTGCTAGTGGTTTTTCCAGGGGGCTCTACGAGCAGTACGTC.